Each of the 4 T cell receptor beta chains below was sequenced from the same sample in a study of somatic mutations in cytotoxic T cells in rheumatoid arthritis. Assay used: immunoSEQ multiplex PCR; TCRdb lists only in-frame clones, some missing. The repertoire holds roughly 20,000 clones, with about 83% as singletons. Sequenced: CD8+ T cells sorted from blood. Every receptor here comes from an adult with rheumatoid arthritis.

The chain carries TRBV10-3 and TRBJ2-3, with 9 bases identical to TRBD2. Per the germline V gene, CDR1 is ENHRY and CDR2 is SYGVKD. The CDR3 extends over 15 amino acids. The J segment lost 0 bases and the V segment lost 8 bases, leaving 6 bases of the junction unmatched. CDR3 sequence reads: CAIASGVSSTDTQYF. In DNA form, the CDR3 reads TGTGCCATCGCTAGCGGGGTATCTAGCACAGATACGCAGTATTTT.

The V call is TRBV7-9, the J call TRBJ2-1, with 7 bases matching TRBD1. J gave up 4 bases and V 5 bases, and 8 bases lay outside the gene matches. CDR3 length: 15 residues. Germline V gene data show CDR1 as SEHNR and CDR2 as FQNEAQ (reference sequence). The CDR3 loop reads CASSPRQGAYNEQFF. The CDR3 DNA follows: TGTGCCAGCAGCCCAAGACAGGGTGCATACAATGAGCAGTTCTTC.

V usage is TRBV2 and J usage is TRBJ2-5, with TRBD2 identical over 7 bases. Losses at the gene ends were 6 bases for V and 5 bases for J; bases not matched to a gene: 0. The CDR3 has 11 residues. Germline V gives CDR1 SNHLY, CDR2 FYNNEI. The CDR3 nucleotides are TGTGCCAGCAGGGGAGGGGAGACCCAGTACTTC. Protein product: CASRGGETQYF.

Comment on this clone: The conserved phenylalanine or tryptophan is not found at the CDR3 terminus, so this likely reflects a read error. No DNA is shown, since the ends of the CDR3 on it are uncertain; the CDR3 is the one TCRdb lists. The chain has TRBV30 and TRBJ2-7; the table's D call TRBD2 went unverified against the DNA. The CDR3 numbers 11 amino acids, ends counted. Germline CDR1 GTSNPN, CDR2 SVGIG (reference sequence). CDR3 residues: CAWSTTGTSDL.